One TCR beta chain is described in this entry. Its target is not known. Genes and germline come from the mouse. With the read ending 4 residues before the CDR3 end, the germline J gene is used to fill in that end. Other nucleotide sequences from this sample produce the same CDR3. Extraction and reverse transcription of RNA yielded cDNA as the sequencing template. Some clones are missing from TCRdb's copy, which holds only in-frame ones; the method was immunoSEQ multiplex PCR. The sample shows 250,000 or so clones, no singletons; the ten largest hold less than 1.5%. Cells that came from pooled cutaneous lymph nodes were sorted using CD4, CD8alpha, NKG2D, NKG2ACE and other markers. This sample was taken from a study of CD8+ T cells in alopecia areata. Study-wide background: Skin was taken from 6-12-month-old C3H/HeJ graft donors that had spontaneous alopecia and grafted onto roughly 6-10-week-old female C3H/HeJ mice.

Study-wide points: Lesional tissue from the scalp (especially in alopecia totalis/universalis) showed higher clonality than normal scalp.

The J segment lost 1 base and the V segment lost 4 bases, leaving 2 bases of the junction unmatched. This CDR3 is 14 amino acids long. Germline loops: CDR1 NSQYPW, CDR2 LRSPGD (reference sequence). The chain recombines TRBV1 with TRBJ2-3, with 7 positions matching TRBD1. Input material: CD4+ T cells sorted from a lymph node. This TCR came from a C3H/HeJ mouse with alopecia areata. The strain's MHC: H2-k. The CDR3 DNA, read in part, is TGCACCTGCAGTGACAGGGGCGGTGCAGAA. It encodes CTCSDRGGAE. The full CDR3 protein reads CTCSDRGGAETLYF.